This T cell receptor beta chain was profiled in a study of T-cell reconstitution after alpha-beta-depleted transplantation in children. Study results and caveats: Most T-cell counts and diversity one year after the transplant came from T cells that were newly produced. At around two months after transplant, the alpha-beta T cells were reportedly derived from several hundred expanded clones that came from non-depleted graft cells. It was surviving recipient T cells and thymic progenitors that gave some patients high TCRbeta diversity at day 60.

TCRbeta library construction was performed incorporating unique molecular identifiers. MiXCR, applied by TCRdb to the PCR reads, yields one record per CDR3 protein. The sample shows about 260,000 distinct CDR3 sequences, 11% of them seen only once. This clonotype was detected a few times. Its matching antigen is unknown. V was cut by 5 bases and J by 1 base, with 21 bases left in between. This CDR3 spans 19 amino acids. The TCR was taken from a male patient aged 2 to 9 who had a stem cell transplant for chronic granulomatous disease, so the T cells may come from the graft donor. Sequencing was performed on peripheral blood, taken 180 days after TCRalphabeta/CD19-depleted stem cell transplant. The rearrangement joins TRBV12-3 or TRBV12-4 to TRBJ2-6; D call uncertain. The CDR3 spells CASSTFSVEVLSGANVLTF. The CDR3 DNA reads as TGTGCCAGCAGTACTTTTTCCGTAGAGGTTCTTTCTGGGGCCAACGTCCTGACTTTC.